This TCR beta chain derives from a study of cytomegalovirus exposure and HLA in healthy donors. This table comes from immunoSEQ multiplex PCR, and its TCRdb copy is limited to in-frame clones, with some not included. The repertoire holds approximately 59,000 clones, with roughly 92% as singletons. The junction had 2 bases not matched to a gene; V was cut back by 6 bases and J by 9 bases. The CDR3 consists of 12 residues. The V gene's germline CDR1 is WNHNN and CDR2 SYGVQD (reference sequence). The sample consisted of PBMCs. J is TRBJ1-1 and V is TRBV10-1; 12 positions match TRBD1. The sequence was obtained from a man aged 18 to 29 in good health and CMV-seropositive. DNA for the CDR3: TGCGCCAGCAGCGGGACAGGGGGCCAAGCTTTCTTT. Residues: CASSGTGGQAFF.